These 31 T cell receptor beta chains share one sample of origin, sequenced in a study of blood T cell repertoires in COVID-19. The method was immunoSEQ multiplex PCR; TCRdb's version includes in-frame clones alone and lacks a portion of them. Of 450,000 or so clones listed, less than 95% are singletons. Source material: PBMCs or T cells enriched from blood (not recorded which). The receptors were sampled from a man aged 18-30 years who had recovered from COVID-19.

The chain uses TRBV2 and TRBJ1-5; D remains ambiguous. V was cut by 1 base and J by 7 bases, with 14 bases left in between. The CDR3 consists of 15 residues. Germline loops: CDR1 SNHLY, CDR2 FYNNEI. CDR3 coding DNA: TGTGCCAGCAGTGAAGTTCGGAGGGTGGGGCAGCCCCAGCATTTT. It encodes CASSEVRRVGQPQHF. Together with reference TRBV2 and TRBJ1-5, the CDR3 gives the full variable domain: EPEVTQTPSHQVTQMGQEVILRCVPISNHLYFYWYRQILGQKVEFLVSFYNNEISEKSEIFDDQFSVERPDGSNFTLKIRSTKLEDSAMYFCASSEVRRVGQPQHFGDGTRLSIL.

The chain employs TRBV9 and TRBJ2-2, with TRBD2 matching 10 bases. The CDR3 length is 17 residues. V shed 0 bases and J 3 bases; nucleotides not matched to a gene: 5. The germline V gene has CDR1 SGDLS and CDR2 YYNGEE. The CDR3 reads CASSVAPSGGDTGELFF. In nucleotides, the CDR3 is TGTGCCAGCAGCGTAGCTCCAAGCGGGGGGGACACCGGGGAGCTGTTTTTT.

This clone appeared a few times. The chain employs TRBV19 and TRBJ1-6, with D possibly being TRBD1 (6 bases). The ends were cut back, 5 bases at V and 0 bases at J, with 11 bases in the middle. The germline CDR1 and CDR2 sequences are LNHDA and SQIVND (reference sequence). The length of the CDR3 is 16 residues. The CDR3 DNA is TGTGCCAGTAGTCCCACACAGGGCTCCTATAATTCACCCCTCCACTTT. It translates to CASSPTQGSYNSPLHF. Full variable domain (missing parts from reference TRBV19 and TRBJ1-6): DGGITQSPKYLFRKEGQNVTLSCEQNLNHDAMYWYRQDPGQGLRLIYYSQIVNDFQKGDIAEGYSVSREKKESFPLTVTSAQKNPTAFYLCASSPTQGSYNSPLHFGNGTRLTVT.

The CDR3 region has the DNA TGTGCCAGGAACCAGGGGCCTGAAGCTTTCTTT. Its translation is CARNQGPEAFF. This chain joins TRBV2 and TRBJ1-1; perhaps TRBD1 as D (6 bases). The CDR3 covers 11 residues. V gave up 9 bases and J gave up 6 bases, with 11 bases separating them. Germline loops: CDR1 SNHLY, CDR2 FYNNEI.

This clone was counted a single time. The chain is built from TRBV28 and TRBJ1-3; 7 positions agree with TRBD1. After removal of 9 bases from V and 2 bases from J, the junction contained 4 bases not matched to a gene. The CDR3 has 13 residues. The germline gives CDR1 MDHEN, CDR2 SYDVKM. CDR3 protein: CASTTGAGNTIYF. The DNA of the CDR3 is TGTGCCAGTACTACAGGGGCTGGAAACACCATATATTTT.

The V gene is TRBV11-2, the J gene TRBJ1-3; D not resolved. This CDR3 spans 12 amino acids. The germline V and J ends were trimmed by 7 bases and 4 bases, with 8 bases remaining between them. In germline, CDR1 is SGHAT, CDR2 FQNNGV. CDR3 residues: CASTVLGNTIYF. As DNA, the CDR3 is TGTGCCAGCACCGTGTTGGGAAACACCATATATTTT.

For the CDR3, the DNA is TGTGCCAGCAGCTTAGACATCGGGGAGACCCAGTACTTC. Residues: CASSLDIGETQYF. This sequence joins TRBV11-3 and TRBJ2-5; D is uncertain. Germline V lookup: CDR1 SGHNT, CDR2 YENEEA. The CDR3 is 13 residues long. Trimming took 0 bases from V and 5 from J, leaving 7 bases between them.

The chain carries TRBV11-2 and TRBJ1-3, with a tentative D call TRBD1 (6 bases). From germline, CDR1 is SGHAT and CDR2 FQNNGV. V was pared by 4 bases and J by 0 bases, with 13 bases between. The CDR3 extends over 16 amino acids. The CDR3 spells CASSSHRVNSGNTIYF. The DNA of the CDR3 is TGTGCCAGCAGCTCCCACAGGGTTAACTCTGGAAACACCATATATTTT.

This clone came up once. CDR3 region: CASSLGANNSPLHF. The CDR3 nucleotides are TGTGCCAGCAGCTTAGGGGCCAATAATTCACCCCTCCACTTT. The chain couples TRBV11-1 to TRBJ1-6, with D hard to call. CDR1 is SGHAT and CDR2 is FQDESV in the germline V gene (reference sequence). V lost 1 base to trimming and J lost 5 bases, with 6 bases between them. This CDR3 spans 14 amino acids.

The rearrangement joins TRBV28 to TRBJ2-2; 7 bases agree with TRBD1. CDR3 size: 17 residues. Germline V gives CDR1 MDHEN, CDR2 SYDVKM. The trim removed 7 bases at V and 2 bases at J, leaving 13 bases unmatched. Written as DNA, the CDR3 is TGTGCCAGCACCCGGGACAGAACTAAACTAAACACCGGGGAGCTGTTTTTT. Amino acid sequence: CASTRDRTKLNTGELFF.

The V gene is TRBV12-5, the J gene TRBJ1-4; D gene ambiguous. Trimming took 1 base from V and 0 from J, leaving 9 bases between them. Germline V CDR1 and CDR2: LGHNT, FRNRAP. The length of the CDR3 is 16 residues. CDR3 in amino acids: CASGLAKPATNEKLFF. The CDR3 DNA reads as TGTGCTAGTGGTTTGGCTAAACCTGCAACTAATGAAAAACTGTTTTTT.

The chain uses TRBV7-3 and TRBJ2-5; 12 bases agree with TRBD1. Germline V CDR1 and CDR2: SGHTA, FQGTGA. J gave up 4 bases and V 1 base, and 7 bases lay outside the gene matches. CDR3 length: 17 amino acids. CDR3 region: CASSLMGTGQGAETQYF. CDR3 in DNA: TGTGCCAGCAGCTTAATGGGGACGGGACAGGGGGCAGAGACCCAGTACTTC.

The rearrangement links TRBV5-4 to TRBJ2-7, with 9 bases aligning to TRBD2. CDR1 SGHNT and CDR2 YYREEE come from the germline V gene (reference sequence). V was pared by 5 bases and J by 0 bases, with 9 bases of the junction left unmatched. This CDR3 is 16 amino acids long. CDR3 nucleotide sequence: TGTGCCAGCAGTTCACCTAGCGGGGACTCCTCCTACGAGCAGTACTTC. Its protein is CASSSPSGDSSYEQYF.

This clone was recorded a few times. The CDR3: CASSAIEMNSPLHF. The CDR3 DNA follows: TGTGCCAGCAGTGCTATCGAGATGAATTCACCCCTCCACTTT. This rearrangement joins TRBV2 to TRBJ1-6; D remains ambiguous. Trimming cost V 4 bases and J 7 bases, with 11 bases left between them. The CDR3 has 14 amino acids. Germline V lookup: CDR1 SNHLY, CDR2 FYNNEI. The whole variable domain, remainder taken from reference TRBV2 and TRBJ1-6, is EPEVTQTPSHQVTQMGQEVILRCVPISNHLYFYWYRQILGQKVEFLVSFYNNEISEKSEIFDDQFSVERPDGSNFTLKIRSTKLEDSAMYFCASSAIEMNSPLHFGNGTRLTVT.

V and J are TRBV19 and TRBJ1-5; 7 bases map to TRBD1. Germline V gene lookup returns CDR1 LNHDA and CDR2 SQIVND (reference sequence). The V gene end was trimmed by 8 bases and the J gene end by 0 bases; junction bases not matched to a gene: 7. This CDR3 has 15 residues. This CDR3 reads CASDRTGNSNQPQHF. In DNA form, the CDR3 reads TGTGCCAGTGATAGGACAGGAAATAGCAATCAGCCCCAGCATTTT.

The rearrangement joins TRBV6-5 to TRBJ1-2; 7 bases line up with TRBD1. There are 12 residues in the CDR3. Unmatched junction bases numbered 6, after V lost 6 bases and J lost 8 bases. The germline V gene encodes CDR1 MNHEY and CDR2 SVGAGI. The CDR3 bases are TGTGCCAGCAGGAGACAGGGCGGCGGCTACACCTTC. It encodes CASRRQGGGYTF.

V is TRBV5-4 and J is TRBJ2-1; a possible D gene is TRBD2 (6 bases). V lost 4 bases to trimming and J lost 7 bases, with 12 bases between them. The CDR3 length is 13 residues. Germline CDR1 and CDR2: SGHNT and YYREEE (reference sequence). The CDR3: CASSPLGGNEQFF. The CDR3 DNA reads as TGTGCCAGCAGCCCGCTGGGGGGAAATGAGCAGTTCTTC.

The J gene is TRBJ2-1, the V gene TRBV6-1; 9 bases fit TRBD2. The germline gives CDR1 MNHNS, CDR2 SASEGT. The CDR3 covers 15 residues. Trimming at V came to 3 bases and at J to 7 bases, leaving 7 bases not matched to a gene. CDR3 residues: CASSESSGGRNEQFF. CDR3 DNA: TGTGCCAGCAGTGAGTCGAGCGGGGGGCGGAATGAGCAGTTCTTC.

The genes are TRBV24-1 and TRBJ2-1; D is ambiguous. The CDR3 runs to 19 residues. Germline V gives CDR1 KGHDR, CDR2 SFDVKD. Trimming removed 0 bases at V and 0 bases at J, with 17 bases between. The CDR3 region has the DNA TGTGCCACCAGTGATTTGACCACCGAGGAGTTTAGCTCCTACAATGAGCAGTTCTTC. It is translated as CATSDLTTEEFSSYNEQFF.

J is TRBJ2-7 and V is TRBV11-2; 8 nucleotides align to TRBD1. V shed 5 bases and J 3 bases; nucleotides not matched to a gene: 3. This CDR3 contains 13 residues. Germline V gene sequence: CDR1 SGHAT, CDR2 FQNNGV. The CDR3 region has the DNA TGTGCCAGCAGCGACAGGGGATTCTACGAGCAGTACTTC. It is translated as CASSDRGFYEQYF.

This rearrangement joins TRBV10-2 to TRBJ2-3, with D perhaps TRBD1 (5 bases). CDR1 and CDR2 from the germline V gene are WSHSY and SAAADI. The length of the CDR3 is 15 residues. V was cut by 3 bases and J by 2 bases, with 12 bases left in between. The CDR3 is CASSERAGHTDTQYF. The CDR3 DNA is TGCGCCAGCAGTGAACGGGCAGGGCACACAGATACGCAGTATTTT.

This clone was detected only once. The chain combines TRBV12-5 with TRBJ1-1; 9 bases are a match to TRBD1. Germline V gene lookup returns CDR1 LGHNT and CDR2 FRNRAP. The CDR3 contains 17 residues. Trimming cost V 1 base and J 2 bases; bases outside gene matches: 8. CDR3 DNA: TGTGCTAGTGGTTTGGGAGCGAAGACAGGGGGTAACACTGAAGCTTTCTTT. Translating it yields CASGLGAKTGGNTEAFF.

The chain has TRBV27 and TRBJ2-1; 15 bases map to TRBD2. Looked up from germline, CDR1 is MNHEY and CDR2 is SMNVEV (reference sequence). V dropped 4 bases and J dropped 5; count of bases not matched to a gene: 12. The CDR3 is made up of 19 amino acids. In nucleotides, the CDR3 is TGTGCCAGCAGTTCCCCGGGACTAGCGGGGGGTCCGATGCACAATGAGCAGTTCTTC. The encoded protein is CASSSPGLAGGPMHNEQFF.

The chain employs TRBV24-1 and TRBJ2-5; 8 nucleotides match TRBD2. Germline-derived CDR1 and CDR2 are KGHDR and SFDVKD. CDR3 length: 16 amino acids. The V gene end was trimmed by 0 bases and the J gene end by 4 bases; junction bases not matched to a gene: 6. The CDR3 bases are TGTGCCACCAGTGATTTGACGGGAGGGGAGGGAGAGACCCAGTACTTC. Encoded protein: CATSDLTGGEGETQYF.

The table lists this clone with a count of one. This sequence joins TRBV29-1 and TRBJ1-4, with D unclear. The CDR3 sequence is 14 residues long. Deletions cut 6 bases from V and 7 bases from J, with 18 bases between. Germline V CDR1 and CDR2: SQVTM, ANQGSEA. CDR3 protein: CSVQLAGFFEKLFF. CDR3 sequence (DNA): TGCAGCGTCCAATTGGCCGGGTTTTTTGAAAAACTGTTTTTT.

The count of this clone is one. This chain connects TRBV28 to TRBJ2-1; D is unresolved. The CDR3 runs to 13 residues. The V gene lost 11 bases and the J gene lost 3 bases, with 14 bases spanning the gap. Germline loops: CDR1 MDHEN, CDR2 SYDVKM. CDR3 protein: CAVGAKIYNEQFF. For the CDR3, the DNA is TGTGCCGTTGGAGCAAAGATCTACAATGAGCAGTTCTTC.

The chain couples TRBV18 to TRBJ2-1; TRBD1 might be the D (5 bases). CDR3 length: 11 residues. CDR1 KGHSH and CDR2 LQKENI come from the germline V gene. Trimming took off 3 bases at V and 9 bases at J, with 6 bases between the two ends. CDR3 bases: TGTGCCAGCTCACCGCAGGGTGAGCAGTTCTTC. It yields the protein CASSPQGEQFF.

The CDR3 nucleotides read TGCGCCAGCAGCTTGGTGCAGCGGGGGTCCATTTACGGCGAGAGCCCACTCCAGTACTTC. Translating it yields CASSLVQRGSIYGESPLQYF. The rearrangement uses TRBV5-1 and TRBJ2-5, with TRBD2 matching over 8 bases. This CDR3 contains 20 residues. Germline V gene lookup returns CDR1 SGHRS and CDR2 YFSETQ. The V segment lost 0 bases and the J segment 10 bases; nucleotides outside the gene matches: 26.

The V and J genes are TRBV7-2 and TRBJ2-7; a weak D match, TRBD1 (6 bases). With 4 bases removed from V and 3 bases from J, the gap between germline ends came to 10 bases. The CDR3 length is 13 residues. Germline V lookup: CDR1 SGHTA, CDR2 FQGNSA. The chain's CDR3 is CASSYRQVYEQYF. The CDR3 bases are TGTGCCAGCAGCTATAGACAGGTCTACGAGCAGTACTTC.

The chain uses TRBV9 and TRBJ2-7, with 9 bases fitting TRBD2. V trimming: 0 bases; J trimming: 6 bases; junction bases outside the gene matches: 1. Germline-derived CDR1 and CDR2 are SGDLS and YYNGEE. CDR3 length: 13 amino acids. The CDR3 region has the DNA TGTGCCAGCAGCGTAGGGACTAGCGCCGAGCAGTACTTC. It codes for CASSVGTSAEQYF.

The chain recombines TRBV12-3 or TRBV12-4 with TRBJ1-4; the D is unclear. CDR3 length equals 13 residues. Trimming removed 5 bases from V and 8 bases from J, with 12 bases in between. CDR3 protein: CASSDPVLEKLFF. In DNA form, the CDR3 reads TGTGCCAGCAGTGACCCTGTACTAGAAAAACTGTTTTTT.